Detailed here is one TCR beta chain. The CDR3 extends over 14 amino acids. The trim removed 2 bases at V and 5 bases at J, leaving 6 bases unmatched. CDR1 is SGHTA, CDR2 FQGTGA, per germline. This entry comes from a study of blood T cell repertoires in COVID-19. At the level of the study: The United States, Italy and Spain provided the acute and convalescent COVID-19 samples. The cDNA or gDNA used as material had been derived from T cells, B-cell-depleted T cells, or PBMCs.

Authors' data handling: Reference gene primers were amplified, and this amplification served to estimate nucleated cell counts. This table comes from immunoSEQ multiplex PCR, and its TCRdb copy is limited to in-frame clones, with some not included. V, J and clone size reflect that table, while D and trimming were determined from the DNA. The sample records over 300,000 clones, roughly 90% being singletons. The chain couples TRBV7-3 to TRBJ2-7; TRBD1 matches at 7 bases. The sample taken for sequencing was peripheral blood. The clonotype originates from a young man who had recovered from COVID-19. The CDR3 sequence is CASSLFGTGDEQYF. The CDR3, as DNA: TGTGCCAGCAGCTTATTTGGTACAGGGGACGAGCAGTACTTC.